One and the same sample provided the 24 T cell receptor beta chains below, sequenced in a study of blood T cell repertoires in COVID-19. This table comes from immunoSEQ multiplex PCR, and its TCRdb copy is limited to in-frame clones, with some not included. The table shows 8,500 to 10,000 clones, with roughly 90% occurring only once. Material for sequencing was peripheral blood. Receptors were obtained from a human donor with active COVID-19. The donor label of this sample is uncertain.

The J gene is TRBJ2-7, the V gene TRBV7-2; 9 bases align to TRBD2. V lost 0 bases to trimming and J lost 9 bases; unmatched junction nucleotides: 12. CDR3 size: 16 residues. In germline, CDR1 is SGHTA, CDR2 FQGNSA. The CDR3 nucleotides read TGTGCCAGCAGCTTAGCGTCTAGCGGGGCCCTCGTCGTGCAGTACTTC. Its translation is CASSLASSGALVVQYF. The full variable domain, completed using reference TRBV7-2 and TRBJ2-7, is GAGVSQSPSNKVTEKGKDVELRCDPISGHTALYWYRQSLGQGLEFLIYFQGNSAPDKSGLPSDRFSAERTGGSVSTLTIQRTQQEDSAVYLCASSLASSGALVVQYFGPGTRLTVT.

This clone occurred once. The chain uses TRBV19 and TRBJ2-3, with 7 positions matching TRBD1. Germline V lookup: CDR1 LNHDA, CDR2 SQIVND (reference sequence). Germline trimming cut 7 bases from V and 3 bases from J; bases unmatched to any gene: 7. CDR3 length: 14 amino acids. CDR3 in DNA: TGTGCCAGTACCTCCGGGACAGTGACAGATACGCAGTATTTT. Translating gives CASTSGTVTDTQYF.

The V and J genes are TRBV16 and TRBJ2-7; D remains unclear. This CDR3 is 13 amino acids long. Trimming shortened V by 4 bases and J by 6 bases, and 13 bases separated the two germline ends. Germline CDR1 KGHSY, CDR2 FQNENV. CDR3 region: CASSPVLAAEQYV. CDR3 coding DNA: TGTGCCAGCAGCCCAGTATTGGCGGCCGAGCAGTACGTC.

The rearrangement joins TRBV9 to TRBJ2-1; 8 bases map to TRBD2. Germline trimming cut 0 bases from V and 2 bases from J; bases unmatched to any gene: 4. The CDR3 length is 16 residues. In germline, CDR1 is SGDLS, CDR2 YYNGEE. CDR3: CASSVGGSGAYNEQFF. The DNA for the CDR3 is TGTGCCAGCAGCGTAGGAGGTAGCGGGGCCTACAATGAGCAGTTCTTC. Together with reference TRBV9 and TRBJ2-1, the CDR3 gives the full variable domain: DSGVTQTPKHLITATGQRVTLRCSPRSGDLSVYWYQQSLDQGLQFLIQYYNGEERAKGNILERFSAQQFPDLHSELNLSSLELGDSALYFCASSVGGSGAYNEQFFGPGTRLTVL.

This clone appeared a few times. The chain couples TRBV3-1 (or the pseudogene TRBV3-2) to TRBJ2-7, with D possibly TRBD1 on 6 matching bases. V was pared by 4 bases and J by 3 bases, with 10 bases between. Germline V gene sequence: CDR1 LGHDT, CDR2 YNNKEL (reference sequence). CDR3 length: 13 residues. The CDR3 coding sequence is TGTGCCAGCAGCCCGATACAGGGCTACGAGCAGTACTTC. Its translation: CASSPIQGYEQYF.

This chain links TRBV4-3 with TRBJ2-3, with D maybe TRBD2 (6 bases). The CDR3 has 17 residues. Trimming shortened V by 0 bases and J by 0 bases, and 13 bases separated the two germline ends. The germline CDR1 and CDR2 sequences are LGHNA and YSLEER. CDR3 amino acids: CASSQDGWGTSTDTQYF. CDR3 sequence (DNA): TGCGCCAGCAGCCAAGACGGCTGGGGGACTAGCACAGATACGCAGTATTTT.

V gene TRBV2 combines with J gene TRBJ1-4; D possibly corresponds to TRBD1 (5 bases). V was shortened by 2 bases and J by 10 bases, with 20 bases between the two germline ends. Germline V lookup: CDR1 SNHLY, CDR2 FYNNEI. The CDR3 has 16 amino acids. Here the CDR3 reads CASSELGFSGGGKLFF. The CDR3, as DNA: TGTGCCAGCAGTGAATTGGGATTTTCGGGGGGAGGAAAACTGTTTTTT.

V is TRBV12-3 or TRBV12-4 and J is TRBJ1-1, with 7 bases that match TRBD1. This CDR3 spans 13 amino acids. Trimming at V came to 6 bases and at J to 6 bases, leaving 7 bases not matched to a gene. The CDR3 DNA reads TGTGCCAGCAGGCGTAACAGGGGATCTGAAGCTTTCTTT. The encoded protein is CASRRNRGSEAFF.

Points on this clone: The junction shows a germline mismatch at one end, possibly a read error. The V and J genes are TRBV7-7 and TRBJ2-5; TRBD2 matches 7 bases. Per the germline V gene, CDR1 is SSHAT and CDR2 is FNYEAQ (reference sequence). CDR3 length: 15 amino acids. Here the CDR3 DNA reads TGTGCTAGCAGCTCGGGGAGGGCGTACCAAGAGACCCAGTACTTC. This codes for CASSSGRAYQETQYF.

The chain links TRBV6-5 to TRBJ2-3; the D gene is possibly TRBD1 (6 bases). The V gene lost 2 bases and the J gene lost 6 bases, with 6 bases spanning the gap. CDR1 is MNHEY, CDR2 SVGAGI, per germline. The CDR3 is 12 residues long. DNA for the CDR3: TGTGCCAGCAGTTACCAGGGGGATACGCAGTATTTT. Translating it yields CASSYQGDTQYF.

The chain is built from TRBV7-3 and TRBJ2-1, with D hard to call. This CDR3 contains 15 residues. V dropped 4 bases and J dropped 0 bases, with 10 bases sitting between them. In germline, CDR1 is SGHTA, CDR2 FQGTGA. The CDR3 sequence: CASSSAWSSYNEQFF. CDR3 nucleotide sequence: TGTGCCAGCAGCTCGGCGTGGAGCTCCTACAATGAGCAGTTCTTC.

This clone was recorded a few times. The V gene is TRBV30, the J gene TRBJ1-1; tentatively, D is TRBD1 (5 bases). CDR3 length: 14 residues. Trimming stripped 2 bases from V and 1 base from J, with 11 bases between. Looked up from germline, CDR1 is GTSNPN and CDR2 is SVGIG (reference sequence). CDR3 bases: TGTGCCTGGAGTTGGGGGGTCGGGAACACTGAAGCTTTCTTT. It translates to CAWSWGVGNTEAFF.

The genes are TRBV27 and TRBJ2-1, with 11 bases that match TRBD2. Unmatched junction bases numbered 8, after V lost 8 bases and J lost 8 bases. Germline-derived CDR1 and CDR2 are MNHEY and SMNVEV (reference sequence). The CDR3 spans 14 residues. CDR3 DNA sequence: TGTGCCAGCGTCGCCCTAGCGGGAGGTTATGAGCAGTTCTTC. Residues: CASVALAGGYEQFF.

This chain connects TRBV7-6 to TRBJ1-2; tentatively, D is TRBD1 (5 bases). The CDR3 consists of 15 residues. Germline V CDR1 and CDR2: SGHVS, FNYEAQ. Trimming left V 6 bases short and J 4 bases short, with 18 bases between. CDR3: CASSESRGGPYGYTF. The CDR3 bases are TGTGCCAGCAGTGAATCAAGGGGCGGACCCTATGGCTACACCTTC.

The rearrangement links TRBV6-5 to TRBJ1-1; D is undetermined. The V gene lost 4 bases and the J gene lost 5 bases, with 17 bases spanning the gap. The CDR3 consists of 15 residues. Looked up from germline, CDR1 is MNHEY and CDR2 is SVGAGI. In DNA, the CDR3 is TGTGCCAGCAGTTCTCTCCCCTCGGGATTTACTGAAGCTTTCTTT. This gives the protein CASSSLPSGFTEAFF.

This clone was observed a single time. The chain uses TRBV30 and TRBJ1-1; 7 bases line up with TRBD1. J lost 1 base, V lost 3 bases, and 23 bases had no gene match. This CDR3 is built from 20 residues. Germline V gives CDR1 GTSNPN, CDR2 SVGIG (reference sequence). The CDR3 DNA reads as TGTGCCTGGAGCCCGACAGGGAAGGGGAGAAGTCGCCCCGGGAACACTGAAGCTTTCTTT. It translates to CAWSPTGKGRSRPGNTEAFF.

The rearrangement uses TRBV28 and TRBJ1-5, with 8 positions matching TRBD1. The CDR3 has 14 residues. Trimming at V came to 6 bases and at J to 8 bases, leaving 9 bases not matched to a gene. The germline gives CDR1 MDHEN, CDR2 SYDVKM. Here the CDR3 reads CASSSDRGKEPQHF. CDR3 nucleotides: TGTGCCAGCAGCTCCGACAGGGGCAAGGAGCCCCAGCATTTT.

The CDR3 sequence: CASSENQGASYEQYV. CDR3 DNA sequence: TGTGCCAGCAGTGAAAACCAGGGGGCCTCCTACGAGCAGTACGTC. V is TRBV6-1 and J is TRBJ2-7; TRBD1 aligns across 8 bases. This CDR3 is 15 amino acids long. V dropped 2 bases and J dropped 0; count of bases not matched to a gene: 3. The germline gives CDR1 MNHNS, CDR2 SASEGT.

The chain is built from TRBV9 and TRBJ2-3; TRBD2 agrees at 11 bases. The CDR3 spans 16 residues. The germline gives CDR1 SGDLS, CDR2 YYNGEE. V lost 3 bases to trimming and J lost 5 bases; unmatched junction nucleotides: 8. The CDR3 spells CASSEVAGGPVDTQYF. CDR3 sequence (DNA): TGTGCCAGCAGCGAGGTAGCGGGAGGGCCCGTAGATACGCAGTATTTT.

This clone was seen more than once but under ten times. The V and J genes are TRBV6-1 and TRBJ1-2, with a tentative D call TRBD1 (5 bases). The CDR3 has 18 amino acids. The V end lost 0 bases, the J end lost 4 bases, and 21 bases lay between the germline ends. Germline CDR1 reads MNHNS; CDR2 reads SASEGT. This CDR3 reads CASSEATAQGSIIYGYTF. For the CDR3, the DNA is TGTGCCAGCAGTGAAGCCACAGCCCAGGGTTCTATTATCTATGGCTACACCTTC.

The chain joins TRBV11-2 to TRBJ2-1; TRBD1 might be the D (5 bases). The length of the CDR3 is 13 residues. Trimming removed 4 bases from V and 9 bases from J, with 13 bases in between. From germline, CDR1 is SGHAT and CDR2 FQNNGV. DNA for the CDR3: TGTGCCAGCAGCTCCCTTGGGGCAGGTGAGCAGTTCTTC. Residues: CASSSLGAGEQFF.

The CDR3 DNA reads TGTGCCAGCAGCAGTAGCTACCAAGAGACCCAGTACTTC. Translation gives CASSSSYQETQYF. The chain combines TRBV6-2 or TRBV6-3 with TRBJ2-5, with unresolved D. This CDR3 is 13 amino acids long. Looked up from germline, CDR1 is MNHEY and CDR2 is SVGEGT. V was clipped by 6 bases and J by 0 bases, with 8 bases between them.

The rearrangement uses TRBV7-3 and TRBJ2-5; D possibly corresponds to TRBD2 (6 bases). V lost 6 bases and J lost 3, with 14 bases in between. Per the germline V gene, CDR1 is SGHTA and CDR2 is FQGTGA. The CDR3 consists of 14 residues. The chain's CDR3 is CASSASGGEETQYF. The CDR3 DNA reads TGTGCCAGCAGTGCCAGCGGAGGGGAAGAGACCCAGTACTTC. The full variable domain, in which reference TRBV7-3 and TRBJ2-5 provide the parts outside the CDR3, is GAGVSQTPSNKVTEKGKYVELRCDPISGHTALYWYRQSLGQGPEFLIYFQGTGAADDSGLPNDRFFAVRPEGSVSTLKIQRTERGDSAVYLCASSASGGEETQYFGPGTRLLVL.

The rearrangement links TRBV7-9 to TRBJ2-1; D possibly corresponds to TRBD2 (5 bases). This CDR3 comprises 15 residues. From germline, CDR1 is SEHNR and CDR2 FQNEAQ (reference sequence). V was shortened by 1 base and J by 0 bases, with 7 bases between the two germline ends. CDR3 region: CASSLDGNSYNEQFF. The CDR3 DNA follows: TGTGCCAGCAGCTTAGACGGGAACTCCTACAATGAGCAGTTCTTC.